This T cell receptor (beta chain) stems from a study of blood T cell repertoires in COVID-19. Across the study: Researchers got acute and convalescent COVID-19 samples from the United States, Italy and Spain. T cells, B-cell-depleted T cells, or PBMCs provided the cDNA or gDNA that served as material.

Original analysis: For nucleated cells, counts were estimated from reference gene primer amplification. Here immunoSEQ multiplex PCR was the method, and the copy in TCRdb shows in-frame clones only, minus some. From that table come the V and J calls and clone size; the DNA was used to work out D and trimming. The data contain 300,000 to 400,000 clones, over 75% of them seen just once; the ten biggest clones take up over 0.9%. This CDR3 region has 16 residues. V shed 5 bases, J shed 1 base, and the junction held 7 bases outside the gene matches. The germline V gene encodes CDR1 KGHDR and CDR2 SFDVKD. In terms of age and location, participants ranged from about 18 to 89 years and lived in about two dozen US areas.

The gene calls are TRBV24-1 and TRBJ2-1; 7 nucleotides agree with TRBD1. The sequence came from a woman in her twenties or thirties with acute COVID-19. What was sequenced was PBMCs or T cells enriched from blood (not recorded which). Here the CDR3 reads CATSGPGTVSYNEQFF. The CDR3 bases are TGTGCCACCAGTGGGCCTGGGACAGTTTCCTACAATGAGCAGTTCTTC.